The 32 T cell receptor beta chains listed next were all sequenced from one sample in a study of PD-L1 blockade in urothelial cancer. The repertoire was sequenced with immunoSEQ multiplex PCR; TCRdb's copy has only in-frame clones and lacks some. The sample has about 100,000 clones; around 85% are singletons. The specimen was PBMCs, collected around atezolizumab (anti-PD-L1) treatment. All receptors come from a man aged 45-60 years with urothelial cancer.

The rearrangement joins TRBV2 to TRBJ2-1; a weak D match, TRBD2 (5 bases). This CDR3 region has 14 residues. The V gene's germline CDR1 is SNHLY and CDR2 FYNNEI. V lost 6 bases and J 4 bases, leaving 13 bases between the germline ends. The CDR3 region is CASSSSSPYNEQFF. The CDR3 DNA follows: TGTGCCAGCAGCTCTAGCTCGCCGTACAATGAGCAGTTCTTC.

The rearrangement joins TRBV19 to TRBJ1-6, with D possibly being TRBD1 (6 bases). This CDR3 spans 14 amino acids. V was cut by 6 bases and J by 7 bases, with 13 bases left in between. CDR1 LNHDA and CDR2 SQIVND come from the germline V gene (reference sequence). The CDR3 nucleotides are TGTGCCAGTAGCCCCGGGACATCGAATTCACCCCTCCACTTT. Translated: CASSPGTSNSPLHF.

The V and J genes are TRBV9 and TRBJ1-3; weak D call: TRBD1 (5 bases). Per the germline V gene, CDR1 is SGDLS and CDR2 is YYNGEE. The CDR3 is 16 amino acids. V gave up 0 bases and J gave up 5 bases, with 15 bases separating them. The DNA for the CDR3 is TGTGCCAGCAGCGTAGGCGGGACCGTCCCTCGAAACACCATATATTTT. Its translation: CASSVGGTVPRNTIYF.

The V gene is TRBV30, the J gene TRBJ1-5; D remains ambiguous. CDR1 and CDR2 from the germline V gene are GTSNPN and SVGIG (reference sequence). V was pared by 0 bases and J by 4 bases, with 13 bases between. The CDR3 contains 15 residues. The DNA for the CDR3 is TGTGCCTGGAGTGTAAAAGACTTAATAAATCAGCCCCAGCATTTT. Protein sequence: CAWSVKDLINQPQHF.

The rearrangement links TRBV11-1 to TRBJ2-1; 10 positions agree with TRBD2. The CDR3 totals 16 residues. V was clipped by 5 bases and J by 4 bases; unmatched bases: 8. CDR1 is SGHAT, CDR2 FQDESV, per germline (reference sequence). CDR3 bases: TGTGCCAGCAGCGGAAGCGGGAGGGCCTCATACAATGAGCAGTTCTTC. It specifies CASSGSGRASYNEQFF.

The rearrangement links TRBV5-1 to TRBJ2-2, with TRBD1 identical over 11 bases. The CDR3 is made up of 15 amino acids. V lost 3 bases and J lost 7; bases outside the gene matches: 5. Germline CDR1 is SGHRS and CDR2 is YFSETQ. The CDR3 reads CASSYGQGAIGELFF. In nucleotides, the CDR3 is TGCGCCAGCAGCTACGGACAGGGGGCGATCGGGGAGCTGTTTTTT.

The chain recombines TRBV6-1 with TRBJ1-4; 9 nucleotides agree with TRBD1. This CDR3 has 14 residues. The V gene end was trimmed by 6 bases and the J gene end by 7 bases; junction bases not matched to a gene: 6. Germline loops: CDR1 MNHNS, CDR2 SASEGT. CDR3 coding DNA: TGTGCCAGCAGACAAACAGGGGGCGGTGAAAAACTGTTTTTT. Its protein is CASRQTGGGEKLFF.

The rearrangement links TRBV28 to TRBJ2-3, with TRBD2 identical over 11 bases. Germline CDR1 MDHEN, CDR2 SYDVKM. Unmatched junction bases numbered 4, after V lost 6 bases and J lost 2 bases. This CDR3 contains 15 residues. The DNA for the CDR3 is TGTGCCAGCAGGGGGACTAGCGGATTCACAGATACGCAGTATTTT. This sequence encodes CASRGTSGFTDTQYF.

This chain links TRBV2 with TRBJ2-3; TRBD2 aligns across 8 bases. V gave up 7 bases and J gave up 5 bases; unmatched junction bases: 8. The CDR3 contains 14 residues. Germline V gene sequence: CDR1 SNHLY, CDR2 FYNNEI. The chain's CDR3 is CASTRTSKRDTQYF. In DNA form, the CDR3 reads TGTGCCAGCACCCGGACTAGCAAGCGAGATACGCAGTATTTT. Full variable domain (remainder filled in from reference TRBV2 and TRBJ2-3): EPEVTQTPSHQVTQMGQEVILRCVPISNHLYFYWYRQILGQKVEFLVSFYNNEISEKSEIFDDQFSVERPDGSNFTLKIRSTKLEDSAMYFCASTRTSKRDTQYFGPGTRLTVL.

This chain links TRBV7-2 with TRBJ2-3, with D maybe TRBD1 (6 bases). Germline lookup yields CDR1 SGHTA and CDR2 FQGNSA. Trimming took 4 bases from V and 2 from J, leaving 13 bases between them. The CDR3 is 15 residues long. The CDR3 region has the DNA TGTGCCAGCAGCTCGAGGGGGACGTACACAGATACGCAGTATTTT. It specifies CASSSRGTYTDTQYF. The full variable domain, with the rest looked up from reference TRBV7-2 and TRBJ2-3, is GAGVSQSPSNKVTEKGKDVELRCDPISGHTALYWYRQSLGQGLEFLIYFQGNSAPDKSGLPSDRFSAERTGGSVSTLTIQRTQQEDSAVYLCASSSRGTYTDTQYFGPGTRLTVL.

The chain carries TRBV5-4 and TRBJ2-1, with a tentative D call TRBD1 (6 bases). Trimming pared 3 bases from V and 5 bases from J, leaving 18 bases between. The CDR3 spans 16 residues. The germline gives CDR1 SGHNT, CDR2 YYREEE (reference sequence). The CDR3 is CASSSVLQGRDNEQFF. CDR3 nucleotides: TGTGCCAGCAGCTCAGTCCTACAGGGTAGGGACAATGAGCAGTTCTTC.

The CDR3 region has the DNA TGTGCCTGGAGTTCCTGGGGGGGAGAGACCCAGTACTTC. This codes for CAWSSWGGETQYF. The rearrangement links TRBV30 to TRBJ2-5, with 7 nucleotides matching TRBD2. The CDR3 runs 13 residues. V lost 2 bases and J lost 4; bases outside the gene matches: 4. Germline CDR1 reads GTSNPN; CDR2 reads SVGIG (reference sequence).

The chain employs TRBV28 and TRBJ1-5, with D possibly being TRBD1 (5 bases). Between the trimmed V and J ends, which lost 7 bases and 6 bases, there was a span of 13 bases. This CDR3 is 13 amino acids long. The germline V gene has CDR1 MDHEN and CDR2 SYDVKM. The CDR3 is CASNARVIQPQHF. For the CDR3, the DNA is TGTGCCAGCAACGCCAGGGTGATTCAGCCCCAGCATTTT.

This clone showed up just once. This chain uses TRBV9 with TRBJ2-5; no firm D call. The V gene lost 0 bases and the J gene lost 3 bases, with 6 bases spanning the gap. The CDR3 has 13 amino acids. Germline assignment: CDR1 SGDLS and CDR2 YYNGEE. CDR3 region: CASSVGAEETQYF. CDR3 bases: TGTGCCAGCAGCGTAGGGGCCGAAGAGACCCAGTACTTC.

Worth noting for this clone: An end of the junction does not agree with germline; a read error may underlie this. This chain joins TRBV7-7 and TRBJ2-3; 7 bases align to TRBD2. The length of the CDR3 is 14 residues. Germline assignment: CDR1 SSHAT and CDR2 FNYEAQ (reference sequence). In nucleotides, the CDR3 is TGTGCTAGCAGCTTAGGTAGCGGGACAGATACGCAGTATTTT. The encoded protein is CASSLGSGTDTQYF.

V and J are TRBV19 and TRBJ2-5, with 13 bases identical to TRBD2. The V gene's germline CDR1 is LNHDA and CDR2 SQIVND (reference sequence). The V gene end was trimmed by 8 bases and the J gene end by 7 bases; junction bases not matched to a gene: 4. CDR3 size: 13 residues. CDR3 in amino acids: CASGGLAGTTQYF. CDR3 bases: TGTGCCAGTGGGGGACTAGCGGGAACGACCCAGTACTTC.

This clone appeared a few times. The rearrangement uses TRBV5-6 and TRBJ1-6; the D is unclear. Germline loops: CDR1 SGHDT, CDR2 YYEEEE. This CDR3 region has 17 residues. V lost 2 bases and J lost 0, with 12 bases in between. CDR3 loop: CASSLSGWSSYNSPLHF. CDR3 DNA sequence: TGTGCCAGCAGCTTATCCGGTTGGAGCTCCTATAATTCACCCCTCCACTTT.

The chain recombines TRBV4-1 with TRBJ2-2, with D perhaps TRBD1 (5 bases). Looked up from germline, CDR1 is MGHRA and CDR2 is YSYEKL. The CDR3 is 14 amino acids. The germline V and J ends were trimmed by 2 bases and 7 bases, with 11 bases remaining between them. This CDR3 reads CASSQPMTVGELFF. The CDR3 DNA is TGCGCCAGCAGCCAACCAATGACAGTCGGGGAGCTGTTTTTT.

This clone was seen only a few times. The chain uses TRBV25-1 and TRBJ1-2; D might be TRBD1 (6 bases). Germline V gene sequence: CDR1 MGHDK, CDR2 SYGVNS. Trimming removed 6 bases from V and 5 bases from J, with 10 bases in between. This CDR3 has 12 amino acids. This CDR3 is CASSDQGYGYTF. For the CDR3, the DNA is TGTGCCAGCAGCGATCAGGGGTATGGCTACACCTTC.

Points on this clone: A junction boundary mismatches the germline segment, possibly from a read error. This chain connects TRBV19 to TRBJ2-3; 10 bases fit TRBD1. CDR3 size: 14 residues. Germline-derived CDR1 and CDR2 are LNHDA and SQIVND (reference sequence). CDR3 sequence (DNA): TGTGCCAGTAGTATGACAGGGGGCACCGATACGCAGTATTTT. It codes for CASSMTGGTDTQYF.

The genes are TRBV5-5 and TRBJ2-5; D perhaps matches TRBD1 (6 bases). This CDR3 is 17 amino acids long. CDR1 and CDR2 (germline): SGHKS, YYEKEE (reference sequence). With 0 bases removed from V and 2 bases from J, the gap between germline ends came to 17 bases. CDR3 DNA: TGTGCCAGCAGCTTGGAAAAGGTAGGGGGTGGGCAAGAGACCCAGTACTTC. As protein: CASSLEKVGGGQETQYF.

A single count supports this clone. The gene calls are TRBV10-2 and TRBJ1-5; 12 bases map to TRBD1. This CDR3 region has 18 residues. The ends lost 5 bases at V and 5 bases at J; junction bases unmatched: 13. Germline assignment: CDR1 WSHSY and CDR2 SAAADI. CDR3 region: CASSNWGQGARHDQPQHF. Here the CDR3 DNA reads TGCGCCAGCAGTAATTGGGGACAGGGGGCGAGACACGATCAGCCCCAGCATTTT.

The chain couples TRBV18 to TRBJ2-5, with D tentatively TRBD1 (6 bases). CDR3 length equals 13 residues. Trimming pared 6 bases from V and 3 bases from J, leaving 11 bases between. CDR1 is KGHSH and CDR2 is LQKENI in the germline V gene. The CDR3 reads CASSGQREETQYF. For the CDR3, the DNA is TGTGCCAGCTCGGGACAACGGGAAGAGACCCAGTACTTC.

The chain couples TRBV27 to TRBJ2-3; TRBD1 matches at 10 bases. V shed 5 bases, J shed 5 bases, and the junction held 10 bases outside the gene matches. Germline assignment: CDR1 MNHEY and CDR2 SMNVEV (reference sequence). This CDR3 has 16 amino acids. The CDR3 sequence is CASSRRWTGGIDTQYF. The CDR3 DNA reads as TGTGCCAGCAGTCGCCGTTGGACAGGGGGTATAGATACGCAGTATTTT.

J is TRBJ2-7 and V is TRBV27; 10 bases line up with TRBD2. With 2 bases clipped from V and 4 bases from J, the junction kept 11 bases outside the gene matches. CDR3 length equals 17 residues. From germline, CDR1 is MNHEY and CDR2 SMNVEV (reference sequence). CDR3 bases: TGTGCCAGCAGTTTAATCCCTAGCGGGAGTGTTAAATACGAGCAGTACTTC. As protein: CASSLIPSGSVKYEQYF.

The CDR3 coding sequence is TGTGCCAGCAGCTTAGGGTCGTGGGGGCCAGAGACCCAGTACTTC. It encodes CASSLGSWGPETQYF. V gene TRBV11-2 combines with J gene TRBJ2-5, with a possible D match to TRBD1 (6 bases). V lost 1 base and J 4 bases, leaving 13 bases between the germline ends. The CDR3 loop spans 15 amino acids. The germline V gene encodes CDR1 SGHAT and CDR2 FQNNGV. The full variable domain, with the rest looked up from reference TRBV11-2 and TRBJ2-5, is EAGVAQSPRYKIIEKRQSVAFWCNPISGHATLYWYQQILGQGPKLLIQFQNNGVVDDSQLPKDRFSAERLKGVDSTLKIQPAKLEDSAVYLCASSLGSWGPETQYFGPGTRLLVL.

The chain links TRBV27 to TRBJ2-3, with D perhaps TRBD2 (6 bases). Germline values: CDR1 MNHEY, CDR2 SMNVEV (reference sequence). This CDR3 has 14 amino acids. Trimming removed 5 bases from V and 0 bases from J, with 9 bases in between. The CDR3 loop is CASSLTRSTDTQYF. CDR3 in DNA: TGTGCCAGCAGTCTGACTAGGAGCACAGATACGCAGTATTTT.

J is TRBJ2-5 and V is TRBV20-1; D gene ambiguous. Deletions cut 6 bases from V and 2 bases from J, with 4 bases between. Germline-derived CDR1 and CDR2 are DFQATT and SNEGSKA (reference sequence). CDR3 length: 10 amino acids. The CDR3 nucleotides are TGCAGTGCCGGGCAAGAGACCCAGTACTTC. Its translation: CSAGQETQYF.

The rearrangement joins TRBV28 to TRBJ2-1; weak D call: TRBD2 (5 bases). The V gene lost 7 bases and the J gene lost 12 bases, with 19 bases spanning the gap. CDR3 length: 13 amino acids. CDR1 is MDHEN, CDR2 SYDVKM, per germline. CDR3 in DNA: TGTGCCAGCAAGGACTCCCGTGGCGTTCGGCAGTTCTTC. Residues: CASKDSRGVRQFF.

The chain joins TRBV7-2 to TRBJ1-2; weak D call: TRBD1 (5 bases). V dropped 1 base and J dropped 1 base, with 13 bases sitting between them. From germline, CDR1 is SGHTA and CDR2 FQGNSA. The CDR3 runs 16 residues. Here the CDR3 reads CASSLVGGSLNYGYTF. CDR3 coding DNA: TGTGCCAGCAGCTTAGTTGGGGGGTCCCTTAACTATGGCTACACCTTC.

This clone was seen once. Here the CDR3 reads CASSMTGFSYEQYF. For the CDR3, the DNA is TGTGCCAGTAGTATGACAGGCTTCTCCTACGAGCAGTACTTC. This chain joins TRBV19 and TRBJ2-7, with D perhaps TRBD1 (6 bases). There are 14 residues in the CDR3. The V gene's germline CDR1 is LNHDA and CDR2 SQIVND (reference sequence). V was shortened by 3 bases and J by 0 bases, with 9 bases between the two germline ends.

This clone was recorded a few times. The chain has TRBV2 and TRBJ1-5; the D gene is possibly TRBD1 (5 bases). Germline V gene sequence: CDR1 SNHLY, CDR2 FYNNEI. V gave up 4 bases and J gave up 5 bases, with 12 bases separating them. CDR3 length equals 14 residues. CDR3: CASSVDSPYQPQHF. As DNA, the CDR3 is TGTGCCAGCAGTGTAGACAGCCCCTATCAGCCCCAGCATTTT.